This record covers a single T cell receptor (beta chain). Its specificity is not known. The data originate from a study of cytomegalovirus exposure and HLA in healthy donors. Study-wide results and limits: Later analysis demonstrated an association between a missense DCLRE1C variant and TCR beta V- and J-gene trimming. A later analysis found common viral pathogens apparently linked to several of the most significant clusters.

Germline assignment: CDR1 SGHVS and CDR2 FNYEAQ. The CDR3 covers 19 residues. J was trimmed by 0 bases and V by 4 bases; bases with no gene match: 10. In the PCR, 60 Vbeta and 13 Jbeta primers were used. The protocol was immunoSEQ multiplex PCR, while the TCRdb copy is restricted to in-frame clones and leaves out a portion. The table records approximately 160,000 clones, approximately 73% of them present only once. At collection, donors were nominally healthy, but unrecorded immune exposures were probable. Material: PBMCs. This chain connects TRBV7-6 to TRBJ2-2; 11 bases map to TRBD2. The TCR originated in a man aged 45-60 years in good health and CMV-seronegative. CDR3: CASSSELAGAFSNTGELFF. The CDR3 region has the DNA TGTGCCAGCAGCTCCGAACTAGCGGGGGCATTCTCGAACACCGGGGAGCTGTTTTTT.